The rows below give T cell receptor beta chains drawn from one sample of a study of control samples from healthy donors and cancer patients. Some clones are missing from TCRdb's copy, which holds only in-frame ones; the method was immunoSEQ multiplex PCR. The repertoire has 170,000 or so clones, around 90% of them found once; the top ten carry around 1.4%. Sequencing was carried out using blood. All receptors come from a woman aged 45 to 65 in good health. The CDR3 runs from the conserved cysteine through the conserved F or W. D genes are given only for firm matches. Clone size is given for some rows only: seen once, a few or many times, or a class if the clone is expanded.

v_call	d_call	j_call	clone_size	cdr3_nt	cdr3_aa
TRBV10-3	-	TRBJ2-5	-	TGTGCCATCAGTGAAGGGGTCCAGGCGACCCAGTACTTC	CAISEGVQATQYF
TRBV30	-	TRBJ2-3	-	TGTGCCTGGAGTCGCAGGGACACAGATACGCAGTATTTT	CAWSRRDTDTQYF
TRBV28	-	TRBJ2-4	-	TGTGCCAGCAGGCCTCAGGGCGGGGCCAAAAACATTCAGTACTTC	CASRPQGGAKNIQYF
TRBV5-1	TRBD2	TRBJ2-1	-	TGCGCCAGCAGCTCCCAAGGACTAGGAGAGGGCAATGAGCAGTTCTTC	CASSSQGLGEGNEQFF
TRBV27	TRBD1	TRBJ1-3	-	TGTGCCAGCAGTTCAATCATAAACAGAGCCGGGACAGGGTCCGGAAACACCATATATTTT	CASSSIINRAGTGSGNTIYF
TRBV6-2/TRBV6-3	TRBD2	TRBJ2-2	-	TGTGCCAGCAGTTACGTGGCGGGAGGAACCGGGGAGCTGTTTTTT	CASSYVAGGTGELFF
TRBV28	TRBD1	TRBJ2-4	once	TGTGCCAGCAGCCCCTCGACCGGGACAGGGAAAAACATTCAGTACTTC	CASSPSTGTGKNIQYF
TRBV24-1	-	TRBJ1-5	-	TGTGCCACCAGTGTGGGCGGGAGCAATCAGCCCCAGCATTTT	CATSVGGSNQPQHF
TRBV11-2	-	TRBJ1-2	-	TGTGCCAGCAGCTTAGACAGTAATTATGGCTACACCTTC	CASSLDSNYGYTF
TRBV24-1	-	TRBJ2-7	-	TGTGCCACCAGTGATTTCGGTCAGGGCCTAAACGAGCAGTACTTC	CATSDFGQGLNEQYF
TRBV7-9	-	TRBJ2-7	-	TGTGCCAGCAGCTTAGGAGTCGTGGGTGAGGCCCCCAGATACGAGCAGTACTTC	CASSLGVVGEAPRYEQYF
TRBV18	-	TRBJ2-5	-	TGTGCCAGCTCACCACCCGAGGTTAGAGAGACCCAGTACTTC	CASSPPEVRETQYF
TRBV5-4	-	TRBJ2-2	-	TGTGCCAGCAGCTTCGATTCAGGGAACACCGGGGAGCTGTTTTTT	CASSFDSGNTGELFF
TRBV9	-	TRBJ1-2	-	TGTGCCAGCAGCGTAAGGGCAGGGGACGGCTACACCTTC	CASSVRAGDGYTF
TRBV3-1/TRBV3-2	TRBD1	TRBJ1-1	-	TGTGCCAGCAGCCAGTTGGACAGGCCGAACACTGAAGCTTTCTTT	CASSQLDRPNTEAFF
TRBV4-3	TRBD2	TRBJ2-5	once	TGCGCCAGCAGCACAGGACTAGCGGGGTCGGGTCAAGAGACCCAGTACTTC	CASSTGLAGSGQETQYF
TRBV23-1	-	TRBJ1-3	-	TGCGCCAGCAGTCAACCTGAAGGGGACCGAAACACCATATATTTT	CASSQPEGDRNTIYF
TRBV10-3	-	TRBJ1-1	-	TGTGCCATCAGTGAACAAGGGTACACTGAAGCTTTCTTT	CAISEQGYTEAFF
TRBV14	-	TRBJ1-4	-	TGTGCCAGCAGCCAAGTCCGGTGGGCAACTAATGAAAAACTGTTTTTT	CASSQVRWATNEKLFF
TRBV7-9	-	TRBJ2-7	-	TGTGCCAGCAGCTTAGCGGGCTGGGGGGAAAGGGCCTACGAGCAGTACTTC	CASSLAGWGERAYEQYF
TRBV30	TRBD1	TRBJ1-6	-	TGTGCCTGCCCACTCGGAGGGGGCTCACCCCTCCACTTT	CACPLGGGSPLHF
TRBV27	TRBD2	TRBJ2-3	-	TGTGCCAGCACCATTCGCGGACTAGCGGGGAGAACAGATACGCAGTATTTT	CASTIRGLAGRTDTQYF
TRBV10-3	TRBD1	TRBJ1-2	-	TGTGCCATCACCGATGGACAGGGCAACTATGGCTACACCTTC	CAITDGQGNYGYTF
TRBV28	-	TRBJ1-5	-	TGTGCCAGCAGTCTCACAGGGCGGAATCAGCCCCAGCATTTT	CASSLTGRNQPQHF
TRBV7-2	-	TRBJ2-3	-	TGTGCCAGCAGCTTTCGGGGTTCTAGCACAGATACGCAGTATTTT	CASSFRGSSTDTQYF
TRBV9	TRBD1	TRBJ2-4	-	TGTGCCAGCAGCGTTCCCGGGACAGGGGGTCAAAACATTCAGTACTTC	CASSVPGTGGQNIQYF
TRBV6-5	-	TRBJ2-1	-	TGTGCCAGCAGACGGACCTTATACAATGAGCAGTTCTTC	CASRRTLYNEQFF
TRBV14	-	TRBJ1-4	-	TGTGCCAGCAGCCTCCTCAGGGCAACTAATGAAAAACTGTTTTTT	CASSLLRATNEKLFF
TRBV24-1	TRBD2	TRBJ2-1	-	TGTGCCACCAGTGACCACAAGACTAGCGGGAGGGCGAATGAGCAGTTCTTC	CATSDHKTSGRANEQFF
TRBV28	-	TRBJ1-1	-	TGTGCCAGCAGATCGCCGAACAGGGTTCTGAACACTGAAGCTTTCTTT	CASRSPNRVLNTEAFF